The 24 T cell receptor beta chains below all came from one sample that was sequenced in a study of blood T cell repertoires in COVID-19. Profiled with immunoSEQ multiplex PCR; TCRdb holds only in-frame clones, not every one. In the table there are approximately 74,000 clones, almost 90% of which are singletons. Input material: peripheral blood. These receptors all come from an elderly woman with active or convalescent COVID-19.

V usage is TRBV5-1 and J usage is TRBJ2-2; a weak D match, TRBD1 (6 bases). CDR3 length: 17 residues. Germline V gene lookup returns CDR1 SGHRS and CDR2 YFSETQ. The ends were cut back, 3 bases at V and 1 base at J, with 16 bases in the middle. CDR3 DNA: TGCGCCAGCAGCTCTCAATCAGACAGGCTGAACACCGGGGAGCTGTTTTTT. It translates to CASSSQSDRLNTGELFF. Filled out from reference TRBV5-1 and TRBJ2-2, the complete variable domain reads KAGVTQTPRYLIKTRGQQVTLSCSPISGHRSVSWYQQTPGQGLQFLFEYFSETQRNKGNFPGRFSGRQFSNSRSEMNVSTLELGDSALYLCASSSQSDRLNTGELFFGEGSRLTVL.

The genes are TRBV18 and TRBJ1-4; D not certain. Trimming removed 3 bases from V and 0 bases from J, with 5 bases in between. From germline, CDR1 is KGHSH and CDR2 LQKENI. The CDR3 contains 14 residues. The CDR3 here is CASSPVATNEKLFF. The DNA of the CDR3 is TGTGCCAGCTCACCCGTTGCAACTAATGAAAAACTGTTTTTT.

The chain couples TRBV2 to TRBJ1-2; tentatively, D is TRBD1 (6 bases). The V end was cut by 5 bases, the J end by 4 bases, with 8 bases between. From germline, CDR1 is SNHLY and CDR2 FYNNEI. The CDR3 runs to 12 residues. This chain's CDR3 is CASSSRGYGYTF. CDR3 DNA sequence: TGTGCCAGCAGTAGCAGGGGCTATGGCTACACCTTC.

This clone showed up just a few times. The CDR3 region is CASSRDRGADTQYF. For the CDR3, the DNA is TGCGCCAGCAGCCGGGACAGGGGTGCAGATACGCAGTATTTT. The chain has TRBV10-1 and TRBJ2-3; 10 nucleotides line up with TRBD1. Germline loops: CDR1 WNHNN, CDR2 SYGVQD (reference sequence). The CDR3 consists of 14 residues. The junction had 4 bases not matched to a gene; V was cut back by 6 bases and J by 4 bases.

In its sample, this clone was seen a few times. V gene TRBV6-2 or TRBV6-3 combines with J gene TRBJ2-7; D not certain. V was clipped by 0 bases and J by 0 bases, with 6 bases between them. CDR1 MNHEY and CDR2 SVGEGT come from the germline V gene. The CDR3 loop spans 14 amino acids. The CDR3 region has the DNA TGTGCCAGCAGTTACTCGTACAGCTCCTACGAGCAGTACTTC. This codes for CASSYSYSSYEQYF.

The gene calls are TRBV7-2 and TRBJ1-1; D is ambiguous. The length of the CDR3 is 12 residues. Trimming took 5 bases from V and 2 from J, leaving 6 bases between them. Germline lookup yields CDR1 SGHTA and CDR2 FQGNSA. CDR3 DNA: TGTGCCAGCAGCCGGTTCAACACTGAAGCTTTCTTT. Protein: CASSRFNTEAFF.

J is TRBJ1-2 and V is TRBV2, with 9 bases matching TRBD1. The CDR3 runs to 14 residues. Looked up from germline, CDR1 is SNHLY and CDR2 is FYNNEI. The J segment lost 4 bases and the V segment lost 8 bases, leaving 8 bases of the junction unmatched. The CDR3 DNA reads as TGTGCCAGCCGGAGGACAGGGGCGGGCTATGGCTACACCTTC. Residues: CASRRTGAGYGYTF. Looking up the rest from reference TRBV2 and TRBJ1-2 gives the full variable domain: EPEVTQTPSHQVTQMGQEVILRCVPISNHLYFYWYRQILGQKVEFLVSFYNNEISEKSEIFDDQFSVERPDGSNFTLKIRSTKLEDSAMYFCASRRTGAGYGYTFGSGTRLTVV.

The chain carries TRBV9 and TRBJ2-1; 8 nucleotides align to TRBD2. Germline CDR1 is SGDLS and CDR2 is YYNGEE. This CDR3 has 16 amino acids. V was clipped by 3 bases and J by 2 bases; unmatched bases: 7. CDR3 in amino acids: CASSDRSGRTYNEQFF. CDR3 DNA: TGTGCCAGCAGCGACCGGAGCGGGAGAACCTACAATGAGCAGTTCTTC.

This chain joins TRBV28 and TRBJ2-1; TRBD2 matches 9 bases. The CDR3 loop spans 15 amino acids. With 3 bases clipped from V and 2 bases from J, the junction kept 2 bases outside the gene matches. Germline assignment: CDR1 MDHEN and CDR2 SYDVKM. The CDR3 spells CASSLLAGTYNEQFF. The CDR3 nucleotides read TGTGCCAGCAGTTTGCTAGCGGGAACCTACAATGAGCAGTTCTTC. Full variable domain (rest looked up from reference TRBV28 and TRBJ2-1): DVKVTQSSRYLVKRTGEKVFLECVQDMDHENMFWYRQDPGLGLRLIYFSYDVKMKEKGDIPEGYSVSREKKERFSLILESASTNQTSMYLCASSLLAGTYNEQFFGPGTRLTVL.

V gene TRBV7-2 combines with J gene TRBJ2-7; D is perhaps TRBD1 (6 bases). Germline assignment: CDR1 SGHTA and CDR2 FQGNSA. With 5 bases removed from V and 6 bases from J, the gap between germline ends came to 20 bases. CDR3 length: 15 residues. CDR3 protein: CASSPRTGLVGEQYF. DNA of the CDR3: TGTGCCAGCAGCCCACGTACAGGGCTCGTCGGCGAGCAGTACTTC.

The rearrangement joins TRBV5-6 to TRBJ2-5, with TRBD1 as a possible D gene (7 bases). Germline V lookup: CDR1 SGHDT, CDR2 YYEEEE. The CDR3 extends over 15 amino acids. V gave up 1 base and J gave up 4 bases, with 14 bases separating them. CDR3 bases: TGTGCCAGCAGCTTGCCAGGGGGGCAACCAGAGACCCAGTACTTC. It specifies CASSLPGGQPETQYF.

This chain links TRBV10-3 with TRBJ2-2, with a possible D match to TRBD2 (7 bases). V shed 6 bases and J shed 0 bases, with 14 bases lying between them. Germline V gene sequence: CDR1 ENHRY, CDR2 SYGVKD. CDR3 length equals 16 residues. CDR3: CAIRKGGAPNTGELFF. CDR3 bases: TGTGCCATCAGGAAAGGGGGGGCCCCGAACACCGGGGAGCTGTTTTTT.

The chain combines TRBV7-3 with TRBJ2-1, with TRBD2 matching over 12 bases. The CDR3 spans 16 residues. J was trimmed by 8 bases and V by 5 bases; bases with no gene match: 10. CDR1 and CDR2 (germline): SGHTA, FQGTGA. The DNA of the CDR3 is TGTGCCAGCAGCCTGAGTCGGACTAGCGGGACCCATGAGCAGTTCTTC. Translating it yields CASSLSRTSGTHEQFF.

The chain recombines TRBV5-1 with TRBJ2-1; a possible D gene is TRBD2 (7 bases). Germline-derived CDR1 and CDR2 are SGHRS and YFSETQ. The V and J ends lost 4 bases and 6 bases respectively, with 14 bases between them. CDR3 size: 14 residues. CDR3 sequence (DNA): TGCGCCAGCAGCGGTGTGGCGGGGGCCAATGAGCAGTTCTTC. Translated, it gives CASSGVAGANEQFF.

In this sample, this clone turned up once. The chain couples TRBV6-5 to TRBJ2-2, with D tentatively TRBD1 (5 bases). Germline CDR1 MNHEY, CDR2 SVGAGI. The CDR3 contains 14 residues. V lost 4 bases, J lost 4 bases, and 10 bases lay in between. CDR3 sequence: CASSFRQPTGELFF. DNA for the CDR3: TGTGCCAGCAGTTTCCGACAGCCCACCGGGGAGCTGTTTTTT.

This chain joins TRBV29-1 and TRBJ1-2; 9 positions match TRBD1. J was trimmed by 7 bases and V by 3 bases; bases with no gene match: 9. The CDR3 is 14 amino acids. Per the germline V gene, CDR1 is SQVTM and CDR2 is ANQGSEA. Written as DNA, the CDR3 is TGCAGCGTTGAGATTCCGGGACAGGGACTTGGCTACACCTTC. This translates into CSVEIPGQGLGYTF.

CDR3 DNA: TGTGCCAGCAGCTTGGGAGGGATTACTGGCAAATACGAGCAGTACTTC. This codes for CASSLGGITGKYEQYF. The V and J genes are TRBV5-4 and TRBJ2-7; tentatively, D is TRBD2 (5 bases). V lost 0 bases and J lost 4, with 17 bases in between. Germline lookup yields CDR1 SGHNT and CDR2 YYREEE (reference sequence). The CDR3 has 16 amino acids.

The chain couples TRBV5-1 to TRBJ1-2; 9 bases fit TRBD1. The CDR3 sequence is 15 residues long. Germline V gene sequence: CDR1 SGHRS, CDR2 YFSETQ. The V and J ends lost 1 base and 3 bases, in that order; junction bases with no gene match: 4. The CDR3 DNA is TGCGCCAGCAGCTTGTTCACAGGGGGCGACTATGGCTACACCTTC. Translation gives CASSLFTGGDYGYTF.

This sequence joins TRBV4-3 and TRBJ2-7; 8 nucleotides align to TRBD1. This CDR3 spans 14 amino acids. Trimming cost V 1 base and J 5 bases; bases outside gene matches: 4. Germline values: CDR1 LGHNA, CDR2 YSLEER. In DNA form, the CDR3 reads TGCGCCAGCAGCCAAGTTATGGACAGGGACGAGCAGTACTTC. This gives the protein CASSQVMDRDEQYF.

The V gene is TRBV14, the J gene TRBJ1-2; 7 nucleotides match TRBD1. Germline lookup yields CDR1 SGHDN and CDR2 FVKESK. This CDR3 is built from 15 residues. V lost 0 bases to trimming and J lost 2 bases; unmatched junction nucleotides: 3. The CDR3 sequence: CASSQERDSNYGYTF. CDR3 in DNA: TGTGCCAGCAGCCAAGAAAGGGACAGCAACTATGGCTACACCTTC.

The CDR3 sequence: CASSQEGDRVGYTF. For the CDR3, the DNA is TGTGCCAGCAGCCAAGAAGGGGACAGGGTTGGCTACACCTTC. This chain joins TRBV3-1 (or the pseudogene TRBV3-2) and TRBJ1-2; TRBD1 matches at 9 bases. Germline CDR1 LGHDT, CDR2 YNNKEL (reference sequence). There are 14 residues in the CDR3. V was clipped by 0 bases and J by 7 bases; unmatched bases: 3.

This sequence joins TRBV4-3 and TRBJ2-4; tentatively, D is TRBD2 (5 bases). Germline V gene data show CDR1 as LGHNA and CDR2 as YSLEER. This CDR3 spans 13 amino acids. V shed 4 bases and J shed 8 bases, with 12 bases lying between them. DNA for the CDR3: TGCGCCAGCAGCCTGGGAGTTCGGGACATTCAGTACTTC. Protein: CASSLGVRDIQYF.

The chain is built from TRBV3-1 (or the pseudogene TRBV3-2) and TRBJ1-2; D unclear. The V gene's germline CDR1 is LGHDT and CDR2 YNNKEL (reference sequence). Trimming cost V 4 bases and J 2 bases, with 11 bases left between them. This CDR3 has 14 residues. Written as DNA, the CDR3 is TGTGCCAGCAGCCCGGCGGGCGTCAACTATGGCTACACCTTC. This translates into CASSPAGVNYGYTF.

This chain links TRBV6-2 or TRBV6-3 with TRBJ1-2, with 7 bases identical to TRBD1. The CDR3 has 14 amino acids. The J segment lost 4 bases and the V segment lost 2 bases, leaving 4 bases of the junction unmatched. Germline lookup yields CDR1 MNHEY and CDR2 SVGEGT. The CDR3: CASSYRPGGYGYTF. CDR3 bases: TGTGCCAGCAGTTACCGACCAGGGGGCTATGGCTACACCTTC.